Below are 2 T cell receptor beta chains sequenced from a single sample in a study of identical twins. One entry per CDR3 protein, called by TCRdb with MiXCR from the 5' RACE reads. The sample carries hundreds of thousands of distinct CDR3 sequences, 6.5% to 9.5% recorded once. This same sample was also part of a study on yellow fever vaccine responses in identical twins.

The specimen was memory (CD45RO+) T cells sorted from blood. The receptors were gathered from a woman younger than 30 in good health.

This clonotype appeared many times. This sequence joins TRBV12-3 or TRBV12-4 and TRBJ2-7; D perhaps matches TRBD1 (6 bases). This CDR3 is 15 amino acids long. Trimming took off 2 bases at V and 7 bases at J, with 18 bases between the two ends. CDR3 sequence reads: CASSLWQGRWGEQYF. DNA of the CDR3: TGTGCCAGCAGTTTATGGCAGGGGAGATGGGGGGAGCAGTACTTC.

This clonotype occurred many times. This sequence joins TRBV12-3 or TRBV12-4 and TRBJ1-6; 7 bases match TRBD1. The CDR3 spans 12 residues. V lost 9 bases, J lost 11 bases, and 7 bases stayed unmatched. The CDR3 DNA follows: TGTGCCAGTTTTAGACAGGGTACACCCCTCCACTTT. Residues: CASFRQGTPLHF.